A selection of T cell receptor beta chains follows, all from one sample in a study of blood T cells in healthy people across ages. TCRdb processed the 5' RACE reads anew with MiXCR; each CDR3 protein has one entry. The sample carries more than 700,000 distinct CDR3 sequences, around half recorded once. Sequencing input: blood. The receptors shown here come from an elderly man in good health. CDR3s include the opening cysteine and the closing phenylalanine or tryptophan. Each record gives: J gene, V gene, D gene, clone size, CDR3 protein, CDR3 DNA. D genes are given only for firm matches. Size tells how often a clone was seen (once, few, many) or the class of an expanded clone, and some rows leave it out.

TRBJ2-4	TRBV27	-	few	CASGQGEISIQYF	TGTGCCAGCGGCCAGGGCGAAATCAGCATTCAGTACTTC
TRBJ2-5	TRBV20-1	-	-	CSATGHQETQYF	TGCAGTGCTACCGGTCACCAAGAGACCCAGTACTTC
TRBJ1-5	TRBV19	-	-	CASKGGAYQPQHF	TGTGCCAGTAAGGGGGGGGCATATCAGCCCCAGCATTTT
TRBJ1-1	TRBV28	TRBD1	few	CASRPGTGIAEAFF	TGTGCCAGCAGGCCCGGGACAGGGATCGCTGAAGCTTTCTTT
TRBJ2-1	TRBV25-1	TRBD2	-	CASSPLGGAYNEQFF	TGTGCCAGCAGTCCGCTGGGAGGGGCCTACAATGAGCAGTTCTTC
TRBJ2-7	TRBV5-1	TRBD1	-	CASKNGTGAYNEQYF	TGCGCCAGCAAAAACGGGACAGGGGCCTACAATGAGCAGTACTTC
TRBJ2-7	TRBV3-1	TRBD1	few	CASSQDLGSGQGYEQYF	TGTGCCAGCAGCCAAGATCTAGGTAGCGGACAGGGCTACGAGCAGTACTTC
TRBJ2-7	TRBV4-2	-	-	CASSQDASAHYEQYF	TGTGCCAGCAGCCAAGATGCTAGCGCCCACTACGAGCAGTACTTC
TRBJ1-1	TRBV20-1	-	few	CSARGRSDTEAFF	TGCAGTGCTAGGGGCAGGTCGGACACTGAAGCTTTCTTT
TRBJ2-4	TRBV13	-	many	CASSSRLGRYF	TGTGCCAGCAGCTCGCGACTGGGCCGGTACTTC
TRBJ2-5	TRBV3-1	-	-	CASSQQGGGETQYF	TGTGCCAGCAGCCAACAGGGTGGAGGAGAGACCCAGTACTTC
TRBJ2-3	TRBV29-1	TRBD1	few	CSVETGGTDTQYF	TGCAGCGTTGAGACAGGGGGCACAGATACGCAGTATTTT
TRBJ2-7	TRBV6-1	TRBD2	-	CAGEASGTYEQYF	TGTGCCGGGGAAGCCAGCGGGACCTACGAGCAGTACTTC
TRBJ1-1	TRBV9	-	few	CASSVAQKNTEAFF	TGTGCCAGCAGCGTAGCTCAAAAGAACACTGAAGCTTTCTTT
TRBJ1-4	TRBV29-1	TRBD1	-	CSGGQGPNEKLFF	TGCAGCGGGGGACAGGGGCCTAATGAAAAACTGTTTTTT
TRBJ2-4	TRBV13	-	-	CASSFRVLGEQYF	TGTGCCAGCAGCTTCAGGGTTCTTGGGGAGCAGTACTTC
TRBJ2-4	TRBV20-1	TRBD2	-	CSATTSGSLNEQYF	TGCAGTGCTACGACTAGCGGGAGCCTGAATGAGCAGTACTTC
TRBJ2-2	TRBV3-1	-	-	CASSRDPVNTGELFF	TGTGCCAGCAGCCGGGACCCAGTGAACACCGGGGAGCTGTTTTTT
TRBJ2-3	TRBV6-5	-	-	CASSKGRDTQYF	TGTGCCAGCAGTAAGGGGCGGGATACGCAGTATTTT
TRBJ2-3	TRBV27	-	-	CASSLIPTGNLDTQYF	TGTGCCAGCAGTTTAATCCCGACAGGAAATTTGGATACGCAGTATTTT
TRBJ2-3	TRBV11-2	-	once	CASSRTSPPDTQYF	TGTGCCAGCAGCCGAACTTCGCCTCCAGATACGCAGTATTTT
TRBJ2-1	TRBV12-3/TRBV12-4	TRBD1	-	CASSLRGQNEQFF	TGTGCCAGCAGTTTAAGGGGGCAGAATGAGCAGTTCTTC
TRBJ2-1	TRBV29-1	TRBD2	-	CSVPGTSGGTYNEQFF	TGCAGCGTGCCCGGGACTAGCGGGGGGACCTACAATGAGCAGTTCTTC
TRBJ1-5	TRBV15	-	-	CATSRADFSNQPQHF	TGTGCCACCAGCAGGGCGGACTTTAGTAATCAGCCCCAGCATTTT
TRBJ2-4	TRBV6-6	TRBD2	-	CASRLAGGSSYNEQYF	TGTGCCAGCAGACTAGCGGGCGGGAGCTCCTACAATGAGCAGTACTTC
TRBJ1-1	TRBV6-1	-	-	CASTLGRNTEAFF	TGTGCCAGCACTCTGGGAAGGAACACTGAAGCTTTCTTT
TRBJ1-5	TRBV2	-	-	CASSQWGSNSNQPQHF	TGTGCCAGCAGTCAATGGGGCTCAAATAGCAATCAGCCCCAGCATTTT
TRBJ1-5	TRBV12-3/TRBV12-4	-	-	CASSLFGYNQPQHF	TGTGCCAGCAGTTTATTCGGATACAATCAGCCCCAGCATTTT
TRBJ1-4	TRBV28	-	-	CASSLFRQLGEKLFF	TGTGCCAGCAGTTTATTCAGACAGTTGGGAGAAAAACTGTTTTTT
TRBJ2-5	TRBV29-1	-	once	CSVLRSRTETQYF	TGCAGCGTCCTAAGGAGCAGGACAGAGACCCAGTACTTC
TRBJ1-2	TRBV9	-	few	CASSVVVPSSDGYTF	TGTGCCAGCAGCGTAGTAGTCCCATCCAGCGATGGCTACACCTTC
TRBJ2-1	TRBV6-5	TRBD2	few	CASSYPKTSGRKDPYNEQFF	TGTGCCAGCAGTTACCCGAAGACTAGCGGGAGGAAGGACCCCTACAATGAGCAGTTCTTC
TRBJ2-1	TRBV20-1	-	few	CSATQWTYNEQFF	TGCAGTGCTACCCAATGGACCTACAATGAGCAGTTCTTC